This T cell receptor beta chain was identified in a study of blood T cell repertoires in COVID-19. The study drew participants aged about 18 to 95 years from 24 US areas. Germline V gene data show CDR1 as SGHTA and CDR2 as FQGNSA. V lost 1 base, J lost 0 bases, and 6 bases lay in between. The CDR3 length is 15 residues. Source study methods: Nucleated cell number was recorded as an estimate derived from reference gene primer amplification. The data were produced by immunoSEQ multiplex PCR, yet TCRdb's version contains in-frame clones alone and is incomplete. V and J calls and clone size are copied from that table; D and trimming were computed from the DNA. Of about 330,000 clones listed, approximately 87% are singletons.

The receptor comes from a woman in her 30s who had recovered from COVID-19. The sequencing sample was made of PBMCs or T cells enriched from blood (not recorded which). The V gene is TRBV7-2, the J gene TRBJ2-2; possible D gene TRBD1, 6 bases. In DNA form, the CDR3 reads TGTGCCAGCAGCTTAGGGACAGCGAACACCGGGGAGCTGTTTTTT. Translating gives CASSLGTANTGELFF.